This T cell receptor (beta chain) stems from a study of blood T cells in healthy people across ages. Trimming removed 6 bases from V and 4 bases from J, with 13 bases in between. This CDR3 spans 15 amino acids. Germline assignment: CDR1 MNHNS and CDR2 SASEGT. Overall study results and limits: Investigators viewed diversity estimates from one million T cells as underestimates, the study reported. Comparison with aged donors showed that long-lived donors had more naive CD4+ cells and higher diversity.

The table lists this clonotype with a few counts. The antigen is undetermined. The authors ran a second PCR of 7 to 11 cycles using a sample-barcoded 5' primer and a J-beta primer mix. TCRdb independently ran MiXCR on the 5' RACE reads; one entry per CDR3 protein. The table has about 1,400,000 distinct CDR3 sequences, approximately 38% seen once; the top ten hold around 8%. Samples each had at least 5.5 micrograms of total RNA extracted. The TCR comes from a young woman in good health. Material: blood. The J gene is TRBJ1-6, the V gene TRBV6-1; no reliable D call. The CDR3 reads CASSTDLEYNSPLHF. CDR3 DNA: TGTGCCAGCAGCACAGATCTGGAATATAATTCACCCCTCCACTTT.